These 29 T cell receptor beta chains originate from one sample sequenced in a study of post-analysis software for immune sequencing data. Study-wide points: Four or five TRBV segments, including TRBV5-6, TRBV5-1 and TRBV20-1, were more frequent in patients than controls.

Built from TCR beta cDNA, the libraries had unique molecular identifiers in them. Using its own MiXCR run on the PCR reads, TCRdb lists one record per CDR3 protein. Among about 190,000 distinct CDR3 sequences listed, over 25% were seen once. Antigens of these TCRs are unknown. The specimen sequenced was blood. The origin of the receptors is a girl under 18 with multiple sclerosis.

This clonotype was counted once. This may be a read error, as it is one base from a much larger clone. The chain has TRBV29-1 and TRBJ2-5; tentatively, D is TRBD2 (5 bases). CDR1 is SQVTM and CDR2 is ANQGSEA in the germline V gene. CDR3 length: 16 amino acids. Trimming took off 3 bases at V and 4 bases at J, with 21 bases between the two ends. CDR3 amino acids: CSVEKKVARRRETQYF. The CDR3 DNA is TGCAGCGTTGAGAAAAAGGTAGCGAGAAGGCGAGAGACCCAGTACTTC.

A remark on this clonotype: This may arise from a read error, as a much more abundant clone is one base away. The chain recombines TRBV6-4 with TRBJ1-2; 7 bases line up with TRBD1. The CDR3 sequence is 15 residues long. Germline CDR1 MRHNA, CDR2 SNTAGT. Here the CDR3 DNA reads TGTGCCGGCAGCCCCCTGACAGGGCGAGGCTATGGCTACACCTTC. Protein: CAGSPLTGRGYGYTF.

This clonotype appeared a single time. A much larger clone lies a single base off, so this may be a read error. CDR3 sequence: CASSLALYNEPFF. The CDR3 bases are TGTGCCAGCAGTTTGGCACTTTACAATGAGCCGTTCTTC. The chain couples TRBV27 to TRBJ2-1; no firm D call. This CDR3 has 13 amino acids. Germline V lookup: CDR1 MNHEY, CDR2 SMNVEV (reference sequence).

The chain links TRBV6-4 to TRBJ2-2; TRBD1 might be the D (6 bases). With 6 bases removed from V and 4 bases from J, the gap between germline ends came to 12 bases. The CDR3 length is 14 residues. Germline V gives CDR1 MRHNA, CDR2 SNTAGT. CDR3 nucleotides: TGTGCCAGCAGCACCGGGACAACCACCGGGGAGCTGTTTTTT. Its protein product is CASSTGTTTGELFF.

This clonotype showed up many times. CDR3 bases: TGTGCCAGCAGTAGCGACAGACAAGAGACCCAGTACTTC. This codes for CASSSDRQETQYF. The gene calls are TRBV7-8 and TRBJ2-5; D may match TRBD1 or TRBD2 (5 bases each). The germline CDR1 and CDR2 sequences are SGHVS and FQNEAQ. Trimming pared 6 bases from V and 2 bases from J, leaving 10 bases between. This CDR3 has 13 amino acids.

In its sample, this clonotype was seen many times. CDR3 in DNA: TGCAGTGCTAGAGATCAGCGGGGGAACCAAGAGACCCAGTACTTC. It specifies CSARDQRGNQETQYF. This chain joins TRBV20-1 and TRBJ2-5, with TRBD2 identical over 8 bases. The CDR3 loop spans 15 amino acids. V was clipped by 0 bases and J by 0 bases; unmatched bases: 3. Germline assignment: CDR1 DFQATT and CDR2 SNEGSKA (reference sequence).

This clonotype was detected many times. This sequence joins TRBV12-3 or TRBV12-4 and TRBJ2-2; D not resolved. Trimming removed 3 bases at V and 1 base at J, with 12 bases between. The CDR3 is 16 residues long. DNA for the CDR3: TGTGCCAGCAGTTTGCGTCCCCCAGGGAACACCGGGGAGCTGTTTTTT. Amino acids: CASSLRPPGNTGELFF.

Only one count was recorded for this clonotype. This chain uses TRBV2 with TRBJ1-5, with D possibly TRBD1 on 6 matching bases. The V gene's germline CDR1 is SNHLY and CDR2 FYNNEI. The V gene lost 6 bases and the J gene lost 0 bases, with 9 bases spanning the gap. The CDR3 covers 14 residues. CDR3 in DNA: TGTGCCAGCAGCCGACAGGATAGCAATCAGCCCCAGCATTTT. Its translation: CASSRQDSNQPQHF.

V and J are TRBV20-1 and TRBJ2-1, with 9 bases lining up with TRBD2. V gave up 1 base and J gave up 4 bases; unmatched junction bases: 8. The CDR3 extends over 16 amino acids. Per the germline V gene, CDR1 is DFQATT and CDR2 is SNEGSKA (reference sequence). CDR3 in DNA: TGCAGTGCTAGAGCGTTGGGGCTAGCGGGGTACAATGAGCAGTTCTTC. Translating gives CSARALGLAGYNEQFF.

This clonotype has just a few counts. The DNA of the CDR3 is TGCGCCAGCACACAGGGAGATAATTCACCCCTCCACTTT. This codes for CASTQGDNSPLHF. The V call is TRBV5-1, the J call TRBJ1-6; D might be TRBD1 (6 bases). V was shortened by 6 bases and J by 5 bases, with 9 bases between the two germline ends. Per germline, CDR1 SGHRS and CDR2 YFSETQ. There are 13 residues in the CDR3.

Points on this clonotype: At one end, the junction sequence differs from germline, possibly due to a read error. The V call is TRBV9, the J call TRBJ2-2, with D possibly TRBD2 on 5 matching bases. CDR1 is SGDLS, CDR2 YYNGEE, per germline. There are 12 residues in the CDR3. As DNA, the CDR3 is TGTGCCAGCAGCCAATTCACCGGGGAGCTGTATTTT. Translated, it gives CASSQFTGELYF.

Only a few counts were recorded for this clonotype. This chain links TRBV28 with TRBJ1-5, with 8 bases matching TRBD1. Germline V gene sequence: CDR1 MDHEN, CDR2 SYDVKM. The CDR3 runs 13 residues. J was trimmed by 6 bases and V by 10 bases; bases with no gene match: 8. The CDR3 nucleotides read TGTGCCACCCGACAGGGGTATAGTCAGCCCCAGCATTTT. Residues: CATRQGYSQPQHF.

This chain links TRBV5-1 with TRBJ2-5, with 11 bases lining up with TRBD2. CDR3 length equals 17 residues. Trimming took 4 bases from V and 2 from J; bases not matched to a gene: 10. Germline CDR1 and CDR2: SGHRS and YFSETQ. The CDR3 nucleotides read TGCGCCAGCAGCCCCACTAGGACTAGCGGGTCACAAGAGACCCAGTACTTC. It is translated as CASSPTRTSGSQETQYF. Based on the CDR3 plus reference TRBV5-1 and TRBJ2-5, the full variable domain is KAGVTQTPRYLIKTRGQQVTLSCSPISGHRSVSWYQQTPGQGLQFLFEYFSETQRNKGNFPGRFSGRQFSNSRSEMNVSTLELGDSALYLCASSPTRTSGSQETQYFGPGTRLLVL.

For the CDR3, the DNA is TGTGCCAGCAGTGAATTAGCCGCTTATAGCAATCAGCCCCAGCATTTT. It encodes CASSELAAYSNQPQHF. The rearrangement links TRBV6-1 to TRBJ1-5, with D hard to call. The CDR3 totals 16 residues. Germline V gene data show CDR1 as MNHNS and CDR2 as SASEGT. Trimming stripped 2 bases from V and 0 bases from J, with 11 bases between.

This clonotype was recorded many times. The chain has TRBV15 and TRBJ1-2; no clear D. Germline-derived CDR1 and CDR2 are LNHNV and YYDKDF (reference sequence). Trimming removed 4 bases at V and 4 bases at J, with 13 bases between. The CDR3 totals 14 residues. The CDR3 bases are TGTGCCACCAGCACTGGGCCGGTGGGCTATGGCTACACCTTC. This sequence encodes CATSTGPVGYGYTF.

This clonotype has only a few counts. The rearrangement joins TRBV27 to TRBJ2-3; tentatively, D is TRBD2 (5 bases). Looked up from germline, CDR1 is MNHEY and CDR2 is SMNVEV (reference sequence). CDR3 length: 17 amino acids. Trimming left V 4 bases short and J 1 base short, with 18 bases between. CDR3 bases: TGTGCCAGCAGTTCACTAGAACGGGTCTCTGGCACAGATACGCAGTATTTT. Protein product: CASSSLERVSGTDTQYF.

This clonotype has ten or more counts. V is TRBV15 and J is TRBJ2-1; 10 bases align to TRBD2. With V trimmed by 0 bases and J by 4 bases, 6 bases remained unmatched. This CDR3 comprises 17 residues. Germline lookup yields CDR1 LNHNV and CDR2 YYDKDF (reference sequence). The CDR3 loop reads CATSRDRLAGGYNEQFF. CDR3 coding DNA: TGTGCCACCAGCAGAGATCGGTTAGCGGGAGGTTACAATGAGCAGTTCTTC. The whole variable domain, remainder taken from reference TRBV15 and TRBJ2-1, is DAMVIQNPRYQVTQFGKPVTLSCSQTLNHNVMYWYQQKSSQAPKLLFHYYDKDFNNEADTPDNFQSRRPNTSFCFLDIRSPGLGDTAMYLCATSRDRLAGGYNEQFFGPGTRLTVL.

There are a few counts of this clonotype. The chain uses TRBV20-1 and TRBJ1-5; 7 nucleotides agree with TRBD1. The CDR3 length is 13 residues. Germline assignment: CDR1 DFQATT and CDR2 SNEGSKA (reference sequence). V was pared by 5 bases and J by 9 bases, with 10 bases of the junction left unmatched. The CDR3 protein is CSAPLQGMGPQHF. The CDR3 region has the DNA TGCAGTGCTCCTCTACAGGGGATGGGGCCCCAGCATTTT.

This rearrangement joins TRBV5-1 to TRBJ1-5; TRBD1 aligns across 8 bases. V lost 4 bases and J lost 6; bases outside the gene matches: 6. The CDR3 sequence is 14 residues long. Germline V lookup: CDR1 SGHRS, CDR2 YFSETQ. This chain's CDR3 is CASSPTGDFQPQHF. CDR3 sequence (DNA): TGCGCCAGCAGCCCGACAGGGGATTTTCAGCCCCAGCATTTT.

The CDR3 loop reads CASSLGSERGSYNSPLHF. CDR3 nucleotides: TGTGCCAGCAGCTTGGGATCTGAAAGGGGCTCCTATAATTCACCCCTCCACTTT. The chain joins TRBV28 to TRBJ1-6, with D possibly being TRBD1 (5 bases). Germline loops: CDR1 MDHEN, CDR2 SYDVKM. V was clipped by 6 bases and J by 0 bases, with 18 bases between them. This CDR3 is 18 amino acids long.

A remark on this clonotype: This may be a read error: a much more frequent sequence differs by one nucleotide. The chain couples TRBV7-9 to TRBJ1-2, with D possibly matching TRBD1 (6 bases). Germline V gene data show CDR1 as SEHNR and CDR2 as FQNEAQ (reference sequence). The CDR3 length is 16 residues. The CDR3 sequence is CANSSSSTGRGYGYTF. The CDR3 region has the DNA TGTGCCAACAGCTCTAGTAGCACAGGGCGGGGGTATGGCTACACCTTC.

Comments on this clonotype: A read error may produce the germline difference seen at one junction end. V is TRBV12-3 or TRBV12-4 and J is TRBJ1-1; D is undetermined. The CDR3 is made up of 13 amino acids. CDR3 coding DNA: TGTTCCAGCAGTTTTGCGGGAACTACTGAAGCTTTCTTT. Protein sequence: CSSSFAGTTEAFF.

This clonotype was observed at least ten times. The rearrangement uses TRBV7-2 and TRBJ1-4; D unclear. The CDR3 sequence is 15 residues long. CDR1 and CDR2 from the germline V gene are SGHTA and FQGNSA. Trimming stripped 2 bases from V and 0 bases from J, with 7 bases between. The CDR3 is CASSLRQATNEKLFF. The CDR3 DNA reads TGTGCCAGCAGCTTAAGGCAGGCAACTAATGAAAAACTGTTTTTT.

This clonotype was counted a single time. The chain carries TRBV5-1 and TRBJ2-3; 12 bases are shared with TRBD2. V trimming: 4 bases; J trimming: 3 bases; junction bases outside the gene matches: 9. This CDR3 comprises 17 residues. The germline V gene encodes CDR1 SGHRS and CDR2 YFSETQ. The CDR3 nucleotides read TGCGCCAGCAGCCTCCAACAGACTAGCGGGAGTACAGATACGCAGTATTTT. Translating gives CASSLQQTSGSTDTQYF. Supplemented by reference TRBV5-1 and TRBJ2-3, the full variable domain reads KAGVTQTPRYLIKTRGQQVTLSCSPISGHRSVSWYQQTPGQGLQFLFEYFSETQRNKGNFPGRFSGRQFSNSRSEMNVSTLELGDSALYLCASSLQQTSGSTDTQYFGPGTRLTVL.

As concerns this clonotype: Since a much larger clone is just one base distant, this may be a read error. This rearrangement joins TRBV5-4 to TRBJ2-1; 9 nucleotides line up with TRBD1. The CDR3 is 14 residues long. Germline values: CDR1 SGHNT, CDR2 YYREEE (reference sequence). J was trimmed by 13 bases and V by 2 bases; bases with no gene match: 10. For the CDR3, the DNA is TGTGCCAGCAGCTTAGGGACAGGGTCCGAGACCCAGTTCTTC. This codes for CASSLGTGSETQFF.

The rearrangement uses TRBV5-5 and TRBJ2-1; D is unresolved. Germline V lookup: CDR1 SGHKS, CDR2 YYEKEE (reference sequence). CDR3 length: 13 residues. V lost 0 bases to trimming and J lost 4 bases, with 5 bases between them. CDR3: CASSLDIYNEQFF. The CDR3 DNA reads TGTGCCAGCAGCTTGGACATTTACAATGAGCAGTTCTTC.

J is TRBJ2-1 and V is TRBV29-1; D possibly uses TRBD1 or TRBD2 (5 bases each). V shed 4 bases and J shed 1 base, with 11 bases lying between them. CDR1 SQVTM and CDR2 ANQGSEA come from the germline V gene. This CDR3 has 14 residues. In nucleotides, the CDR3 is TGCAGCGTTGTTCGGGGCGAGTCCTACAATGAGCAGTTCTTC. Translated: CSVVRGESYNEQFF.

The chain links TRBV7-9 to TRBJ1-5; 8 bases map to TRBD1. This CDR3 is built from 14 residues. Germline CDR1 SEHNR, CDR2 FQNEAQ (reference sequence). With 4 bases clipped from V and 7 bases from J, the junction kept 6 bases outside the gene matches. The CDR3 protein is CASSSGQVGQPQHF. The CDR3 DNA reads TGTGCCAGCAGCTCGGGACAGGTGGGACAGCCCCAGCATTTT.

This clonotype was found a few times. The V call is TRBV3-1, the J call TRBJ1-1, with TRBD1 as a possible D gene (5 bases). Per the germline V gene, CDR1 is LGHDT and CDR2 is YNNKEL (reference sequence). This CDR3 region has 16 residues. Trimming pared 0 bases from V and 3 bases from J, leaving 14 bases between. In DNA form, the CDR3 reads TGTGCCAGCAGCCAAGATCAGGGACTCTGGGACACTGAAGCTTTCTTT. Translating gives CASSQDQGLWDTEAFF.